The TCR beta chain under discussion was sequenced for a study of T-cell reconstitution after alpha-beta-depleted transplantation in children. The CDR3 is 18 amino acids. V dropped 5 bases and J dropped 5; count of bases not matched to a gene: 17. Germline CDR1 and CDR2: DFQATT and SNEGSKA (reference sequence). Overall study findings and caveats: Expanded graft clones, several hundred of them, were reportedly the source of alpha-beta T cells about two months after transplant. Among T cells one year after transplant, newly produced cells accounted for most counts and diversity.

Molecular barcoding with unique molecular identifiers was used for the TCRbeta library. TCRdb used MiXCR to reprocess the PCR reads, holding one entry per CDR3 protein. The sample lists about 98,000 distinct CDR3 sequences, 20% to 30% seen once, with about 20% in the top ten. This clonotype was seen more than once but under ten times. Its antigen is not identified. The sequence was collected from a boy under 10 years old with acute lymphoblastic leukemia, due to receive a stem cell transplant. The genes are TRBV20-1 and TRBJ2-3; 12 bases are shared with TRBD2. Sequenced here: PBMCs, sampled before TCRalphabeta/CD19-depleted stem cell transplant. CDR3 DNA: TGCAGTGCTTCTGGACTAGCGGGGACCGACTACCGGGGAGATACGCAGTATTTT. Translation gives CSASGLAGTDYRGDTQYF.